The 24 T cell receptor beta chains below were found in one sample sequenced in a study of cytomegalovirus exposure and HLA in healthy donors (dated by TCRdb to about 2017). The library was produced with the immunoSEQ multiplex PCR assay. A mixture of 60 forward primers for TCR Vbeta segments and 13 reverse primers for TCR Jbeta segments was used in the multiplex PCR. Here the immuneACCESS table is served through TCRdb, limited to in-frame sequences with V and J called. Missing clones are a known gap in these copies; in checked studies unresolved V genes cover under half, and the rest lacks a known reason. The sample table lists around 100,000 clones, almost 80% of them with a count of one. The ten largest clones capture 4.5% to 7% of the sample. The sample was PBMCs. The receptors shown here come from a man in his fifties or sixties in good health and CMV-seropositive.

This clone was picked up one time. CDR3 sequence reads: CASSESGRLHGYTF. In DNA form, the CDR3 reads TGCGCCAGCAGTGAATCGGGAAGGTTGCATGGCTACACCTTC. The V and J genes are TRBV10-1 and TRBJ1-2, with no clear D. The CDR3 contains 14 residues. V was pared by 3 bases and J by 6 bases, with 14 bases between. The germline V gene encodes CDR1 WNHNN and CDR2 SYGVQD (reference sequence).

The V call is TRBV15, the J call TRBJ2-7; 11 nucleotides line up with TRBD2. Looked up from germline, CDR1 is LNHNV and CDR2 is YYDKDF (reference sequence). Trimming removed 3 bases from V and 1 base from J; junction bases left unmatched: 5. The CDR3 runs to 16 residues. CDR3 protein: CATSSAGTSGSYEQYF. The CDR3 nucleotides read TGTGCCACCAGCAGTGCTGGGACTAGCGGATCCTACGAGCAGTACTTC.

The genes are TRBV4-2 and TRBJ1-6, with 8 bases lining up with TRBD1. V gave up 0 bases and J gave up 6 bases; unmatched junction bases: 4. Germline CDR1 reads LGHNA; CDR2 reads YNFKEQ. CDR3 length: 16 residues. The CDR3 region has the DNA TGTGCCAGCAGCCAAGACGACAGGGGAGGTAATTCACCCCTCCACTTT. Translated: CASSQDDRGGNSPLHF.

The chain uses TRBV5-1 and TRBJ2-5; TRBD2 aligns across 12 bases. CDR1 is SGHRS, CDR2 YFSETQ, per germline. The CDR3 runs to 16 residues. J lost 4 bases, V lost 3 bases, and 7 bases had no gene match. The CDR3 protein is CASSSGQTSGGETQYF. The DNA of the CDR3 is TGCGCCAGCAGCTCCGGCCAGACTAGCGGGGGAGAGACCCAGTACTTC.

This clone was seen once. This sequence joins TRBV9 and TRBJ2-2, with D possibly being TRBD1 (6 bases). Germline lookup yields CDR1 SGDLS and CDR2 YYNGEE. CDR3 size: 15 residues. V dropped 2 bases and J dropped 1 base, with 9 bases sitting between them. The CDR3 DNA is TGTGCCAGCAGCGTGGGACACCAGAACACCGGGGAGCTGTTTTTT. It codes for CASSVGHQNTGELFF.

The chain links TRBV30 to TRBJ1-1; the D is unclear. The CDR3 totals 14 residues. Trimming shortened V by 0 bases and J by 2 bases, and 10 bases separated the two germline ends. Germline V gene data show CDR1 as GTSNPN and CDR2 as SVGIG (reference sequence). DNA of the CDR3: TGTGCCTGGAGTGTACAGCTTTCTAACACTGAAGCTTTCTTT. This translates into CAWSVQLSNTEAFF. The variable domain in full, with the rest retrieved from reference TRBV30 and TRBJ1-1, is SQTIHQWPATLVQPVGSPLSLECTVEGTSNPNLYWYRQAAGRGLQLLFYSVGIGQISSEVPQNLSASRPQDRQFILSSKKLLLSDSGFYLCAWSVQLSNTEAFFGQGTRLTVV.

V and J are TRBV7-2 and TRBJ1-4, with D perhaps matching TRBD1 (5 bases). The CDR3 consists of 15 residues. V lost 0 bases to trimming and J lost 2 bases, with 7 bases between them. Germline V CDR1 and CDR2: SGHTA, FQGNSA. The CDR3, as DNA: TGTGCCAGCAGCTTAGCGGGGCAGACTAATGAAAAACTGTTTTTT. It is translated as CASSLAGQTNEKLFF.

The J gene is TRBJ2-5, the V gene TRBV6-6, with D maybe TRBD2 (5 bases). Looked up from germline, CDR1 is MNHNY and CDR2 is SVGAGI (reference sequence). This CDR3 has 14 amino acids. V lost 5 bases and J 2 bases, leaving 12 bases between the germline ends. DNA of the CDR3: TGTGCCAGCAGTCCCCTCGGGGTTCAAGAGACCCAGTACTTC. Its translation is CASSPLGVQETQYF.

The CDR3 loop reads CASSPSIDAGIPQHF. The CDR3 DNA is TGTGCCAGCAGTCCTTCAATAGACGCGGGTATACCCCAGCATTTT. The chain combines TRBV6-5 with TRBJ1-5, with D hard to call. The CDR3 is 15 residues long. V lost 5 bases to trimming and J lost 10 bases, with 21 bases between them. Germline CDR1 and CDR2: MNHEY and SVGAGI.

This chain connects TRBV4-1 to TRBJ2-5; TRBD2 agrees at 10 bases. The CDR3 is 16 residues long. The germline V gene has CDR1 MGHRA and CDR2 YSYEKL. The V segment lost 0 bases and the J segment 5 bases; nucleotides outside the gene matches: 6. The CDR3 coding sequence is TGCGCCAGCAGCCAAGACCCAGCGGGGGGGAGGGAGACCCAGTACTTC. Protein sequence: CASSQDPAGGRETQYF.

The genes are TRBV28 and TRBJ1-5; 7 positions agree with TRBD1. In germline, CDR1 is MDHEN, CDR2 SYDVKM. The CDR3 totals 16 residues. J gave up 4 bases and V 7 bases, and 13 bases lay outside the gene matches. The chain's CDR3 is CASNYRRGIGNQPQHF. In nucleotides, the CDR3 is TGTGCCAGCAATTACCGCAGGGGGATAGGAAATCAGCCCCAGCATTTT.

V gene TRBV11-1 combines with J gene TRBJ2-1, with 9 positions matching TRBD1. CDR3 length: 16 residues. The V segment lost 3 bases and the J segment 2 bases; nucleotides outside the gene matches: 5. From germline, CDR1 is SGHAT and CDR2 FQDESV (reference sequence). The DNA for the CDR3 is TGTGCCAGCAGCTTGTGGGGACAGGGCACCTACAATGAGCAGTTCTTC. Translating gives CASSLWGQGTYNEQFF.

The chain links TRBV5-1 to TRBJ1-3, with TRBD1 matching 12 bases. CDR1 and CDR2 (germline): SGHRS, YFSETQ. The V segment lost 5 bases and the J segment 4 bases; nucleotides outside the gene matches: 13. The CDR3 is made up of 18 amino acids. The CDR3 bases are TGCGCCAGCAGTCCCATTCCGGGACAGGGGGCGACAGGAAACACCATATATTTT. The encoded protein is CASSPIPGQGATGNTIYF.

The chain is built from TRBV18 and TRBJ1-5; a possible D gene is TRBD1 (6 bases). V dropped 4 bases and J dropped 4 bases, with 17 bases sitting between them. Per germline, CDR1 KGHSH and CDR2 LQKENI. This CDR3 has 16 residues. This CDR3 reads CASSQSDSSFNQPQHF. In nucleotides, the CDR3 is TGTGCCAGCTCACAATCGGACAGTTCCTTTAATCAGCCCCAGCATTTT. The full variable domain, rest sourced from reference TRBV18 and TRBJ1-5, is NAGVMQNPRHLVRRRGQEARLRCSPMKGHSHVYWYRQLPEEGLKFMVYLQKENIIDESGMPKERFSAEFPKEGPSILRIQQVVRGDSAAYFCASSQSDSSFNQPQHFGDGTRLSIL.

The chain combines TRBV5-1 with TRBJ1-1, with TRBD1 matching over 8 bases. The V and J ends lost 7 bases and 7 bases, in that order; junction bases with no gene match: 12. Germline CDR1 is SGHRS and CDR2 is YFSETQ. There are 14 residues in the CDR3. The CDR3 bases are TGCGCCAGCGGCTCGGGGGGACAGGAAAATGAAGCTTTCTTT. Its protein is CASGSGGQENEAFF.

This clone was picked up a small number of times. At one end the junction does not follow the germline gene, possibly because of a read error. This chain connects TRBV7-9 to TRBJ2-7, with a weak D call TRBD1 (6 bases). CDR1 and CDR2 (germline): SEHNR, FQNEAQ (reference sequence). This CDR3 is 12 amino acids long. The CDR3 spells CASSYRQDSSIF. As DNA, the CDR3 is TGTGCCAGCAGCTACCGACAGGACTCTTCTATATTC.

The V gene is TRBV4-1, the J gene TRBJ1-4, with TRBD1 identical over 7 bases. J lost 3 bases, V lost 4 bases, and 5 bases had no gene match. Germline-derived CDR1 and CDR2 are MGHRA and YSYEKL. The CDR3 has 15 residues. The DNA for the CDR3 is TGCGCCAGCAGCCGAGAGGGGGCGGCTAATGAAAAACTGTTTTTT. Translated: CASSREGAANEKLFF.

The V call is TRBV7-9, the J call TRBJ1-5, with D possibly TRBD1 on 6 matching bases. The V end lost 3 bases, the J end lost 7 bases, and 13 bases lay between the germline ends. CDR1 and CDR2 (germline): SEHNR, FQNEAQ (reference sequence). CDR3 size: 14 residues. The CDR3 region is CASSLMGAGQPQHF. The DNA of the CDR3 is TGTGCCAGCAGCTTGATGGGGGCTGGGCAGCCCCAGCATTTT.

The gene calls are TRBV4-3 and TRBJ2-1, with TRBD2 matching 11 bases. V lost 0 bases to trimming and J lost 2 bases; unmatched junction nucleotides: 0. The V gene's germline CDR1 is LGHNA and CDR2 YSLEER. The CDR3 runs 16 residues. For the CDR3, the DNA is TGCGCCAGCAGCCAAGAACTAGCGGGGGCCTACAATGAGCAGTTCTTC. It translates to CASSQELAGAYNEQFF.

This chain joins TRBV30 and TRBJ2-7; perhaps TRBD2 as D (6 bases). V was clipped by 3 bases and J by 3 bases, with 6 bases between them. Germline V CDR1 and CDR2: GTSNPN, SVGIG (reference sequence). The CDR3 extends over 11 amino acids. CDR3 region: CAWRGLYEQYF. CDR3 in DNA: TGTGCCTGGAGGGGACTCTACGAGCAGTACTTC.

This sequence joins TRBV28 and TRBJ1-1, with 8 positions matching TRBD1. Germline V gene data show CDR1 as MDHEN and CDR2 as SYDVKM. Trimming took 5 bases from V and 3 from J; bases not matched to a gene: 8. This CDR3 contains 15 residues. CDR3 DNA sequence: TGTGCCAGCAGTCCCCCCCCGGACAGGGACACTGAAGCTTTCTTT. Translation: CASSPPPDRDTEAFF.

V is TRBV5-5 and J is TRBJ2-7, with D possibly being TRBD1 (6 bases). The CDR3 is made up of 14 amino acids. The V end lost 6 bases, the J end lost 3 bases, and 16 bases lay between the germline ends. CDR1 is SGHKS, CDR2 YYEKEE, per germline (reference sequence). The DNA for the CDR3 is TGTGCCAGCATCGGCCACAGGGCGGGCTACGAGCAGTACTTC. This encodes CASIGHRAGYEQYF.

The V gene is TRBV28, the J gene TRBJ1-2; D possibly corresponds to TRBD1 (6 bases). The V and J ends lost 6 bases and 5 bases respectively, with 16 bases between them. The CDR3 has 14 amino acids. CDR1 MDHEN and CDR2 SYDVKM come from the germline V gene. The DNA of the CDR3 is TGTGCCAGCAGGCTATCGGGACAAGCTTATGGCTACACCTTC. It encodes CASRLSGQAYGYTF.

This clone appeared once. The chain has TRBV5-6 and TRBJ2-1; 9 bases match TRBD1. The CDR3 has 15 amino acids. Germline lookup yields CDR1 SGHDT and CDR2 YYEEEE. Trimming removed 4 bases from V and 6 bases from J; junction bases left unmatched: 8. The CDR3 DNA reads as TGTGCCAGCAGCCCCCTGGGGACAGGGAGCAATGAGCAGTTCTTC. Amino acids: CASSPLGTGSNEQFF.